This TCR beta chain appears in the sequencing data of a study of T cells after yellow fever vaccination. Findings and caveats of the study: Contaminating bulk clonotypes could be abundant in FACS-sorted repertoires. Boosting was followed by the reappearance of most primary-vaccination clones (around 95% CD4, 88% CD8). Weaker, the secondary response peaked sooner, at day 5 versus 15.

CDR3 length equals 13 residues. CDR1 is DFQATT, CDR2 SNEGSKA, per germline (reference sequence). Between the trimmed V and J ends, which lost 0 bases and 10 bases, there was a span of 15 bases. This clonotype was seen a handful of times. Its antigen is as yet unknown. It was through 5'RACE template switching that TCR cDNA was made, with a universal primer site and UMIs added. TCRdb reanalysed the 5' RACE reads using MiXCR and keeps one entry per CDR3 protein. The sample yields almost 600,000 distinct CDR3 sequences, 13% seen once. The clonotype was recovered from a man aged 30 to 39 who received the YFV17D yellow fever vaccine. Sequences were derived from PBMCs, sampled on the day of the yellow fever booster vaccination. This chain uses TRBV20-1 with TRBJ1-1, with D maybe TRBD1 (6 bases). CDR3 region: CSARDIQGFLAFF. CDR3 sequence (DNA): TGCAGTGCTAGAGATATACAGGGTTTTTTAGCTTTCTTT.